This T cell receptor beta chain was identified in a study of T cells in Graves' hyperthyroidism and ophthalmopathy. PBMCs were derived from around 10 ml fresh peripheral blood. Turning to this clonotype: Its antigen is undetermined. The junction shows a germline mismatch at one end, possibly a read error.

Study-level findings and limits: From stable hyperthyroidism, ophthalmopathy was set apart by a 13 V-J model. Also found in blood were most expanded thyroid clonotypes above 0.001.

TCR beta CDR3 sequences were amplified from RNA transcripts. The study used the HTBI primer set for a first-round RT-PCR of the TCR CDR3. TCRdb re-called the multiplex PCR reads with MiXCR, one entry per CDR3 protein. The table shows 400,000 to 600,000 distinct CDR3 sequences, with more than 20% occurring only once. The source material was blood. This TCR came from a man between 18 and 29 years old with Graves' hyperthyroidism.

The CDR3 coding sequence is TGTGCCAGCAGCCGAGGGACAGCCGCCTACGATCAGTACTTC. It yields the protein CASSRGTAAYDQYF. This chain joins TRBV12-3 or TRBV12-4 and TRBJ2-7, with TRBD1 matching over 7 bases. The CDR3 covers 14 residues.